The 10 T cell receptor beta chains in this list originate from one sample, sequenced in a study of HIV-infected patients and healthy controls. No cell fractionation was done, so the repertoire covers all unsorted peripheral blood T cells. Alpha and beta constant-region primers primed reverse transcription of 500 to 550 ng RNA. Separate chain-specific third strand synthesis with multiplexing indices produced the alpha and beta libraries. MiXCR, applied by TCRdb to the 5' RACE reads, yields one record per CDR3 protein. The repertoire includes 9,500 to 11,000 distinct CDR3 sequences, 5.2% of them detected once, and roughly 15% sits in the top ten. Specimen: blood, collected before antiretroviral therapy. These receptors were obtained from an adult with HIV infection.

This clonotype occurred many times. The chain is built from TRBV12-3 or TRBV12-4 and TRBJ1-3; tentatively, D is TRBD1 (5 bases). The CDR3 sequence is 14 residues long. The germline V and J ends were trimmed by 6 bases and 0 bases, with 9 bases remaining between them. The CDR3 DNA follows: TGTGCCAGCAGATCAGGGCCCTCTGGAAACACCATATATTTT. Protein: CASRSGPSGNTIYF.

This clonotype is deemed large. This rearrangement joins TRBV3-1 to TRBJ2-1, with 8 bases lining up with TRBD1. Germline trimming cut 0 bases from V and 4 bases from J; bases unmatched to any gene: 5. The CDR3 totals 16 residues. CDR1 is LGHDT, CDR2 YNNKEL, per germline (reference sequence). The CDR3 sequence is CASSQEGQGAYNEQFF. The CDR3 DNA reads TGTGCCAGCAGCCAAGAAGGACAGGGTGCTTACAATGAGCAGTTCTTC.

This clonotype was seen a few times. V is TRBV5-5 and J is TRBJ1-5; D ambiguous. The CDR3 runs 13 residues. The germline V gene has CDR1 SGHKS and CDR2 YYEKEE (reference sequence). Trimming removed 2 bases at V and 6 bases at J, with 9 bases between. The CDR3 DNA reads as TGTGCCAGCAGCTTATATGAAGGTCAGCCCCAGCATTTT. As protein: CASSLYEGQPQHF. The full variable domain, its missing parts supplied by reference TRBV5-5 and TRBJ1-5, is DAGVTQSPTHLIKTRGQQVTLRCSPISGHKSVSWYQQVLGQGPQFIFQYYEKEERGRGNFPDRFSARQFPNYSSELNVNALLLGDSALYLCASSLYEGQPQHFGDGTRLSIL.

This clonotype has at least ten counts. The chain is built from TRBV5-4 and TRBJ1-2, with 7 bases aligning to TRBD1. The CDR3 runs to 16 residues. The germline gives CDR1 SGHNT, CDR2 YYREEE (reference sequence). J lost 4 bases, V lost 0 bases, and 9 bases had no gene match. Here the CDR3 reads CASSLDGRGASYGYTF. The CDR3 DNA sequence: TGTGCCAGCAGCTTGGATGGCAGGGGGGCCTCCTATGGCTACACCTTC.

At least ten counts were recorded for this clonotype. The chain has TRBV19 and TRBJ2-7, with TRBD1 matching over 9 bases. Trimming at V came to 7 bases and at J to 5 bases, leaving 9 bases not matched to a gene. This CDR3 has 14 residues. Per germline, CDR1 LNHDA and CDR2 SQIVND (reference sequence). Here the CDR3 DNA reads TGTGCCAGTACCAGTACAGGGGGCAGGAACGAGCAGTACTTC. Translated, it gives CASTSTGGRNEQYF.

This clonotype is deemed medium-sized. This sequence joins TRBV5-6 and TRBJ2-3; D might be TRBD1 (5 bases). Germline CDR1 is SGHDT and CDR2 is YYEEEE. The length of the CDR3 is 15 residues. The V gene lost 0 bases and the J gene lost 5 bases, with 13 bases spanning the gap. The CDR3 loop is CASSLGAQEGDTQYF. CDR3 in DNA: TGTGCCAGCAGCTTGGGGGCACAGGAAGGAGATACGCAGTATTTT.

This clonotype was seen ten or more times. The V gene is TRBV5-6, the J gene TRBJ2-1; 9 positions match TRBD2. Per the germline V gene, CDR1 is SGHDT and CDR2 is YYEEEE. V shed 3 bases, J shed 3 bases, and the junction held 7 bases outside the gene matches. There are 16 residues in the CDR3. The CDR3 is CASSSEGLAIYNEQFF. Here the CDR3 DNA reads TGTGCCAGCAGCTCGGAAGGACTAGCGATCTACAATGAGCAGTTCTTC.

In its sample, this clonotype was seen many times. The chain carries TRBV7-9 and TRBJ2-1; 7 bases align to TRBD1. After removal of 5 bases from V and 4 bases from J, the junction contained 8 bases not matched to a gene. This CDR3 region has 15 residues. Germline V gene sequence: CDR1 SEHNR, CDR2 FQNEAQ (reference sequence). The CDR3: CASSPVGGQYNEQFF. CDR3 coding DNA: TGTGCCAGCAGCCCCGTTGGGGGACAGTACAATGAGCAGTTCTTC.

This clonotype was picked up many times. V is TRBV28 and J is TRBJ1-1; D is uncertain. The CDR3 spans 14 residues. Trimming took off 2 bases at V and 1 base at J, with 8 bases between the two ends. Germline-derived CDR1 and CDR2 are MDHEN and SYDVKM. The CDR3 here is CASSLPTANTEAFF. The DNA for the CDR3 is TGTGCCAGCAGTTTACCCACAGCGAACACTGAAGCTTTCTTT.

The sample holds many counts of this clonotype. V gene TRBV30 combines with J gene TRBJ2-3; D perhaps matches TRBD2 (6 bases). The CDR3 is 14 residues long. Germline assignment: CDR1 GTSNPN and CDR2 SVGIG (reference sequence). Trimming removed 7 bases from V and 9 bases from J, with 23 bases in between. CDR3 nucleotide sequence: TGTGCCTCACACCAGGGTAACGGGGGTCTAACGCAGTATTTT. Amino acid sequence: CASHQGNGGLTQYF.